This T cell receptor beta chain is drawn from a study of pediatric ulcerative colitis. Study at large: Most patients had pancolitis, and two had left-sided colitis. Whole-study findings and limits: All ulcerative colitis patients, but no controls, carried two rectal clonotypes. Clonal expansions reduced rectal repertoire diversity in acute severe colitis. Compared with controls, ulcerative colitis showed greater blood-rectum clone sharing.

Notes on this clone: Its antigen is not identified.

Generated by immunoSEQ multiplex PCR, the TCRdb table keeps only in-frame clones and is missing some. Among 30,000 or so clones, roughly 82% were seen once, and the ten largest hold around 4.3%. Source material: blood. The origin of this receptor is a boy between 10 and 17 years old with severe ulcerative colitis.

The CDR3: CASSWDQAFYGYTF. DNA for the CDR3: TGCGCCAGCAGCTGGGATCAGGCTTTCTATGGCTACACCTTC. The chain uses TRBV5-1 and TRBJ1-2; D gene unclear. Germline CDR1 reads SGHRS; CDR2 reads YFSETQ. The length of the CDR3 is 14 residues. V lost 3 bases and J lost 4, with 13 bases in between.